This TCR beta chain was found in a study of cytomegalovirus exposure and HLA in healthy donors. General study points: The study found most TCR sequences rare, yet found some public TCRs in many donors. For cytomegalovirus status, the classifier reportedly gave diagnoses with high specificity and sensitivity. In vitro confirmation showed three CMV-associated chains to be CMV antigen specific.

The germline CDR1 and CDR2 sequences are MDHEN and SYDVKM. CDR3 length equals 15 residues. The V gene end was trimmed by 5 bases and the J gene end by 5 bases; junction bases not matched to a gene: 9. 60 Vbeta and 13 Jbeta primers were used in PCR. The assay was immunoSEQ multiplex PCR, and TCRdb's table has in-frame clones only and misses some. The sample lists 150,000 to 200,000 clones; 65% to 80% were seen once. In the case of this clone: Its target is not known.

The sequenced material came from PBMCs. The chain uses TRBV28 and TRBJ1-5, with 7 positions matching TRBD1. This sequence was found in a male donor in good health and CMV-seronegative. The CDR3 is CASSLPDRNHQPQHF. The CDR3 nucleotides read TGTGCCAGCAGTCTCCCGGACAGGAATCATCAGCCCCAGCATTTT.